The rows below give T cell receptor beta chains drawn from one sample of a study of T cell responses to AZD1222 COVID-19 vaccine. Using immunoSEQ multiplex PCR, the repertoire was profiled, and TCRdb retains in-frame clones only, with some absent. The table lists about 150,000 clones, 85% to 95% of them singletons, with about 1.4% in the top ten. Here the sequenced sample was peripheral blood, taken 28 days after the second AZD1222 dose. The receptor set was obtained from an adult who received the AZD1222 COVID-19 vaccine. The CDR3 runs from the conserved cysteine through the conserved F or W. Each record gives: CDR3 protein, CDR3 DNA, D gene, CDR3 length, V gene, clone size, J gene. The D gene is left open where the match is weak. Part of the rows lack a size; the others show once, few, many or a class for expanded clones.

CASTPEGQTNQPQHF	TGTGCCAGTACCCCAGAGGGGCAGACAAATCAGCCCCAGCATTTT	.	15	TRBV19	.	TRBJ1-5
CASSRGAVSTDTQYF	TGTGCCAGCAGCCGGGGGGCTGTGAGCACAGATACGCAGTATTTT	.	15	TRBV5-5	.	TRBJ2-3
CASSRGPPEAFF	TGTGCCAGCAGTCGGGGGCCCCCTGAAGCTTTCTTT	.	12	TRBV6-5	.	TRBJ1-1
CASSEGQGASSNQPQHF	TGTGCCAGCAGTGAGGGACAGGGGGCGAGTAGCAATCAGCCCCAGCATTTT	TRBD1	17	TRBV25-1	.	TRBJ1-5
CATSKPGQGVNTEAFF	TGTGCCACCAGCAAGCCGGGACAGGGGGTGAACACTGAAGCTTTCTTT	TRBD1	16	TRBV15	.	TRBJ1-1
CASSPYRLAAQYF	TGTGCCAGCAGCCCCTACAGGTTGGCGGCCCAGTACTTC	.	13	TRBV13	.	TRBJ2-5
CASSFRQTTNEKLFF	TGTGCCAGCAGCTTCAGGCAAACAACTAATGAAAAACTGTTTTTT	.	15	TRBV7-8	.	TRBJ1-4
CASSLLAGNTIYF	TGTGCCAGCAGTTTACTCGCTGGAAACACCATATATTTT	.	13	TRBV28	.	TRBJ1-3
CASSRDRELFF	TGCGCCAGCAGTCGGGACAGGGAGCTGTTTTTT	.	11	TRBV4-1	.	TRBJ2-2
CASSLTDGLVKREQYF	TGCGCCAGCAGCTTGACGGACGGACTAGTTAAACGCGAGCAGTACTTC	TRBD2	16	TRBV5-1	.	TRBJ2-7
CASTFRRGDGHYGYTF	TGTGCCAGCACCTTTCGGCGGGGGGATGGGCACTATGGCTACACCTTC	.	16	TRBV4-2	.	TRBJ1-2
CASSTMDRGPTEAFF	TGTGCCAGTAGCACTATGGACAGGGGGCCCACTGAAGCTTTCTTT	TRBD1	15	TRBV19	.	TRBJ1-1
CASSFARPSRATNEKLFF	TGTGCCAGCAGCTTTGCTCGGCCATCCAGAGCAACTAATGAAAAACTGTTTTTT	.	18	TRBV12-1	.	TRBJ1-4
CASSFSVGEQFF	TGTGCCAGCAGCTTTAGCGTGGGTGAGCAGTTCTTC	.	12	TRBV7-2	.	TRBJ2-1
CSAGSAQPQHF	TGCAGTGCAGGGTCGGCTCAGCCCCAGCATTTT	.	11	TRBV20-1	.	TRBJ1-5
CASSTWGRGTGMNGYTF	TGTGCCAGCAGTACATGGGGAAGGGGGACAGGGATGAATGGCTACACCTTC	TRBD1	17	TRBV28	few	TRBJ1-2
CASTLGPEKLFF	TGTGCCAGCACCCTGGGTCCCGAGAAACTGTTTTTT	.	12	TRBV12-3/TRBV12-4	.	TRBJ1-4
CASSTRQLAKNIQYF	TGTGCCAGCAGTACCCGACAGCTAGCCAAAAACATTCAGTACTTC	.	15	TRBV6-5	.	TRBJ2-4
CASSSVLGLGTGELFF	TGTGCCAGCAGTTCCGTCCTAGGACTAGGCACCGGGGAGCTGTTTTTT	TRBD2	16	TRBV9	.	TRBJ2-2
CASSFVFTGGNIQYF	TGTGCCAGCAGCTTTGTCTTCACAGGGGGAAACATTCAGTACTTC	TRBD1	15	TRBV7-2	few	TRBJ2-4
CASSPGGPNTGELFF	TGCGCCAGCAGCCCCGGGGGCCCGAACACCGGGGAGCTGTTTTTT	.	15	TRBV5-1	.	TRBJ2-2
CASSLWGGSNTEAFF	TGCGCCAGCAGCTTGTGGGGGGGTTCGAACACTGAAGCTTTCTTT	.	15	TRBV5-1	.	TRBJ1-1
CATSRAPQETQYF	TGTGCCACCAGCAGAGCCCCCCAAGAGACCCAGTACTTC	.	13	TRBV15	.	TRBJ2-5
CASSSVHNTGELFF	TGTGCCAGCTCCTCTGTACACAACACCGGGGAGCTGTTTTTT	.	14	TRBV9	.	TRBJ2-2
CASSPGTGNTGELFF	TGTGCCAGCAGCCCAGGGACAGGGAACACCGGGGAGCTGTTTTTT	TRBD1	15	TRBV13	.	TRBJ2-2
CASSQTVGRPETGELFF	TGTGCCAGCAGCCAAACGGTGGGCCGACCGGAGACCGGGGAGCTGTTTTTT	.	17	TRBV4-2	many	TRBJ2-2